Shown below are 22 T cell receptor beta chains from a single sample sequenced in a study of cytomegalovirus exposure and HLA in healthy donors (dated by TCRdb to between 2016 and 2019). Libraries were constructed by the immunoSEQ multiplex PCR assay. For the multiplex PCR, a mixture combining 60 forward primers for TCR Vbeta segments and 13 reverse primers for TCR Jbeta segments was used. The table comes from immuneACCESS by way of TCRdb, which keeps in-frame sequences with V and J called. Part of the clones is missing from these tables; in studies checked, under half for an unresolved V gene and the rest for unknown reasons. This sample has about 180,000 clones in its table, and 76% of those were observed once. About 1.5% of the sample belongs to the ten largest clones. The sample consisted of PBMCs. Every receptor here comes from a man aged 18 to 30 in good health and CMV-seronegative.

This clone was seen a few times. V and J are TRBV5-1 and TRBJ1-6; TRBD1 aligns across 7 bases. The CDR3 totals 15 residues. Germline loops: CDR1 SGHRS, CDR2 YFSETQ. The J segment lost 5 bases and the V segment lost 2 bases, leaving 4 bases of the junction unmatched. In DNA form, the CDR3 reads TGCGCCAGCAGCTTACAGGGGCCGGATAATTCACCCCTCCACTTT. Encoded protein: CASSLQGPDNSPLHF.

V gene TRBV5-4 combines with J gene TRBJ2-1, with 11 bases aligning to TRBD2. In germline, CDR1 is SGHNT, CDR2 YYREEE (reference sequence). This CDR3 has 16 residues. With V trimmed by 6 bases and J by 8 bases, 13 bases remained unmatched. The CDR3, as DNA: TGTGCCAGCAACAAAGGCGGGACTAGCGGCTGGGATGAGCAGTTCTTC. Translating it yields CASNKGGTSGWDEQFF.

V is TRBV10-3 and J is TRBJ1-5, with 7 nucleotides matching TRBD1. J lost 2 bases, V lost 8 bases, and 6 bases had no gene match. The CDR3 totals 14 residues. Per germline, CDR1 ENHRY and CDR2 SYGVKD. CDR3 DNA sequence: TGTGCCATCGCCACAGGGGAGGGCAATCAGCCCCAGCATTTT. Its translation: CAIATGEGNQPQHF.

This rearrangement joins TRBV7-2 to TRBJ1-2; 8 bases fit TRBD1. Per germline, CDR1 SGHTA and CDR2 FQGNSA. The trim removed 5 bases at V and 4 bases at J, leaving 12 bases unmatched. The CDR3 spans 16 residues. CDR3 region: CASSLLRTGTGYGYTF. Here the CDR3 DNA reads TGTGCCAGCAGCCTCTTACGAACCGGGACAGGCTATGGCTACACCTTC.

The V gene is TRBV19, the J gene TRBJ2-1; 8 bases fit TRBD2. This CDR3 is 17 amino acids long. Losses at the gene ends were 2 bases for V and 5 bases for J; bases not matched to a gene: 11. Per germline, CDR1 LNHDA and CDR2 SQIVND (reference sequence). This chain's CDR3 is CASSIPPQREKDNEQFF. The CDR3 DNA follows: TGTGCCAGTAGTATACCCCCTCAGCGGGAGAAAGACAATGAGCAGTTCTTC.

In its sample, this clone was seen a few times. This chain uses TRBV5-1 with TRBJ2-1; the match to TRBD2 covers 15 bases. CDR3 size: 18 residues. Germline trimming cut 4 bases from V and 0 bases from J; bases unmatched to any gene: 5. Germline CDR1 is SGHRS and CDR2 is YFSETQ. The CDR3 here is CASSPGLAGGRSYNEQFF. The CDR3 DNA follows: TGCGCCAGCAGCCCGGGACTAGCGGGAGGCCGCTCCTACAATGAGCAGTTCTTC.

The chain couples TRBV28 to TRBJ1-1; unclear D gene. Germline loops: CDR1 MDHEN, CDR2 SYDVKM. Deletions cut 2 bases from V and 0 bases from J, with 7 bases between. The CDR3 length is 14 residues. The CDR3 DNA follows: TGTGCCAGCAGTTTACTTTTCGTGAACACTGAAGCTTTCTTT. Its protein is CASSLLFVNTEAFF. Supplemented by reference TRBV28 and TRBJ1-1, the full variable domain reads DVKVTQSSRYLVKRTGEKVFLECVQDMDHENMFWYRQDPGLGLRLIYFSYDVKMKEKGDIPEGYSVSREKKERFSLILESASTNQTSMYLCASSLLFVNTEAFFGQGTRLTVV.

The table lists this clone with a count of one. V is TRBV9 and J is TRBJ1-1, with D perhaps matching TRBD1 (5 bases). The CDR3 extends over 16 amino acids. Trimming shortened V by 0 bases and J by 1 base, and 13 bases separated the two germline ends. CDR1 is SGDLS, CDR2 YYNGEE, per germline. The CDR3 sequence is CASSVGPLGGNTEAFF. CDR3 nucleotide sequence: TGTGCCAGCAGCGTAGGCCCCCTGGGGGGGAACACTGAAGCTTTCTTT.

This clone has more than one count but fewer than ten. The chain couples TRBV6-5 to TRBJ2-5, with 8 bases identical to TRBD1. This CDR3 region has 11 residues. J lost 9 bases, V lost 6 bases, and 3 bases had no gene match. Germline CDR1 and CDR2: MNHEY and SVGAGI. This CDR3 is CASSQDRAQYF. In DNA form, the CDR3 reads TGTGCCAGCAGCCAGGACAGGGCCCAGTACTTC.

The CDR3 sequence: CASSSPGQGTYGYTF. The CDR3 DNA reads as TGTGCCAGCAGTTCCCCGGGACAGGGGACCTATGGCTACACCTTC. The chain is built from TRBV27 and TRBJ1-2; 10 bases are a match to TRBD1. CDR1 is MNHEY, CDR2 SMNVEV, per germline (reference sequence). V lost 4 bases to trimming and J lost 4 bases; unmatched junction nucleotides: 6. This CDR3 has 15 amino acids.

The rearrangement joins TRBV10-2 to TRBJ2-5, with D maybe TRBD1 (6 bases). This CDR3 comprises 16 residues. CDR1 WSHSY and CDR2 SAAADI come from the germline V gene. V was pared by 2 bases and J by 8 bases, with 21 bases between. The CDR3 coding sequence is TGCGCCAGCAGTGAGCCTACAGGGAATGTACCGGGAACCCAGTACTTC. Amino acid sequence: CASSEPTGNVPGTQYF.

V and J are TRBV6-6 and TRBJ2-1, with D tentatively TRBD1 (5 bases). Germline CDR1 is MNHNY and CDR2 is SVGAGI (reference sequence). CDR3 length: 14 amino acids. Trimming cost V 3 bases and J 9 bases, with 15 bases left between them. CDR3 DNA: TGTGCCAGCAGTTATCGGACACCTCAGGGTGAGCAGTTCTTC. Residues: CASSYRTPQGEQFF.

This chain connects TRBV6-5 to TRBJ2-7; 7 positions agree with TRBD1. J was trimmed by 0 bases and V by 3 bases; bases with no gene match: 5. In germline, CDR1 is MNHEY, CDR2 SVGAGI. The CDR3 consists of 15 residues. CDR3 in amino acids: CASSYVTGSSYEQYF. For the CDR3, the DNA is TGTGCCAGCAGTTATGTGACAGGGAGCTCCTACGAGCAGTACTTC.

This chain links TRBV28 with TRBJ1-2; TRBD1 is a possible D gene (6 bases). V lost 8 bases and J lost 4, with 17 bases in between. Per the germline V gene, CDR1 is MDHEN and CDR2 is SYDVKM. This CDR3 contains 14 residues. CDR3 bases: TGTGCCAGCGGGGGCGGAGACAGAACCTATGGCTACACCTTC. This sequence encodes CASGGGDRTYGYTF.

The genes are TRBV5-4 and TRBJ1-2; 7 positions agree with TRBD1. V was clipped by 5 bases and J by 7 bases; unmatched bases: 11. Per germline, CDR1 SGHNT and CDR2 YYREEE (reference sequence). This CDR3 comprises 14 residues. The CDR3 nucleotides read TGTGCCAGCAGGGAGACAGGGATAGCATTTGGCTACACCTTC. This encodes CASRETGIAFGYTF.

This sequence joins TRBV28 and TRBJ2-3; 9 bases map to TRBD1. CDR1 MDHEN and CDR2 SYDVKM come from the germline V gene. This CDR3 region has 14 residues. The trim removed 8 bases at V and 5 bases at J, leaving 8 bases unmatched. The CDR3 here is CASGLQGAVDTQYF. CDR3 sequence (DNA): TGTGCCAGCGGACTACAGGGGGCCGTAGATACGCAGTATTTT. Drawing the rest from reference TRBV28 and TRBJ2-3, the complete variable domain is DVKVTQSSRYLVKRTGEKVFLECVQDMDHENMFWYRQDPGLGLRLIYFSYDVKMKEKGDIPEGYSVSREKKERFSLILESASTNQTSMYLCASGLQGAVDTQYFGPGTRLTVL.

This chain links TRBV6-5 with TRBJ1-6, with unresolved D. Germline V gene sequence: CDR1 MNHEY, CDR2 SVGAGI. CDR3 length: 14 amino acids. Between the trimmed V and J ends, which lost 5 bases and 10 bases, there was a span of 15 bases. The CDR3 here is CASSRTVVGSPLHF. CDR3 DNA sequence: TGTGCCAGCAGTCGCACAGTGGTAGGCTCACCCCTCCACTTT.

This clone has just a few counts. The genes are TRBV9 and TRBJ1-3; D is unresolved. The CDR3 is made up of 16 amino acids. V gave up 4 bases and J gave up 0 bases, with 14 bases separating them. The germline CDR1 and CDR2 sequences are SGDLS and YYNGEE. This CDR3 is CASSRSLTGSGNTIYF. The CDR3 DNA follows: TGTGCCAGCAGCCGCTCTCTTACTGGCTCTGGAAACACCATATATTTT.

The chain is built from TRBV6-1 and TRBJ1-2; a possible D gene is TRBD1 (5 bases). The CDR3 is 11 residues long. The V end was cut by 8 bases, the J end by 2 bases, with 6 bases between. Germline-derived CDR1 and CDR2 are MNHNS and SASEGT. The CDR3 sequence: CASQGNYGYTF. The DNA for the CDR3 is TGTGCCAGCCAGGGAAACTATGGCTACACCTTC.

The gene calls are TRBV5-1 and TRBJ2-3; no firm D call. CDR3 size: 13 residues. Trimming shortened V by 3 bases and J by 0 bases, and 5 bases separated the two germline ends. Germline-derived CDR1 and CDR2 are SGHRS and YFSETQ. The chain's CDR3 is CASSSSSTDTQYF. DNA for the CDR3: TGCGCCAGCAGCTCGTCCAGCACAGATACGCAGTATTTT.

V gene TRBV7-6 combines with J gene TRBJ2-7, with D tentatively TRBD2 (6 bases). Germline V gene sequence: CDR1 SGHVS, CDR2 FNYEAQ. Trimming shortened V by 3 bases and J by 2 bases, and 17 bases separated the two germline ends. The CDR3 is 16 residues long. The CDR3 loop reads CASSFKGGTQPYEQYF. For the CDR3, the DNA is TGTGCCAGCAGCTTTAAAGGCGGGACCCAACCCTACGAGCAGTACTTC. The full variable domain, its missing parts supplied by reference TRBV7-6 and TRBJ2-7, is GAGVSQSPRYKVTKRGQDVALRCDPISGHVSLYWYRQALGQGPEFLTYFNYEAQQDKSGLPNDRFSAERPEGSISTLTIQRTEQRDSAMYRCASSFKGGTQPYEQYFGPGTRLTVT.

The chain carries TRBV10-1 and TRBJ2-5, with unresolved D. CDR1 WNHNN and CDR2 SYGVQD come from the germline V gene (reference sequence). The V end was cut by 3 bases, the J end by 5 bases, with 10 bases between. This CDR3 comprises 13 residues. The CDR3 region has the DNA TGCGCCAGCAGTGATGGGCCTAAGGAGACCCAGTACTTC. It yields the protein CASSDGPKETQYF.